Each of the 22 T cell receptor beta chains below was sequenced from the same sample in a study of cytomegalovirus exposure and HLA in healthy donors. 13 Jbeta primers and 60 Vbeta primers were used for the PCR. This table comes from immunoSEQ multiplex PCR, and its TCRdb copy is limited to in-frame clones, with some not included. The data show some 270,000 clones, with approximately 91% seen just once and about 1.8% held by the top ten. Sequencing input: PBMCs. Receptor source: a girl under 10 years old in good health and CMV-seronegative.

The chain is built from TRBV6-5 and TRBJ2-5, with D possibly TRBD2 on 6 matching bases. This CDR3 contains 16 residues. Per germline, CDR1 MNHEY and CDR2 SVGAGI. The V end was cut by 2 bases, the J end by 4 bases, with 17 bases between. The CDR3 region has the DNA TGTGCCAGCAGTTACACCGGGCTTGAGGGAGGAGAGACCCAGTACTTC. Translating it yields CASSYTGLEGGETQYF.

The V and J genes are TRBV5-8 and TRBJ2-1, with D tentatively TRBD1 (6 bases). The CDR3 consists of 14 residues. Trimming removed 4 bases from V and 3 bases from J, with 11 bases in between. From germline, CDR1 is SGHTS and CDR2 YDEGEE. CDR3: CASSLGDIYNEQFF. The DNA for the CDR3 is TGTGCCAGCAGCCTGGGGGACATCTACAATGAGCAGTTCTTC. The variable domain in full, completed from reference TRBV5-8 and TRBJ2-1, reads EAGVTQSPTHLIKTRGQQATLRCSPISGHTSVYWYQQALGLGLQFLLWYDEGEERNRGNFPPRFSGRQFPNYSSELNVNALELEDSALYLCASSLGDIYNEQFFGPGTRLTVL.

V gene TRBV7-2 combines with J gene TRBJ2-7; D not resolved. The CDR3 loop spans 16 amino acids. Germline CDR1 and CDR2: SGHTA and FQGNSA. V dropped 1 base and J dropped 3 bases, with 16 bases sitting between them. The CDR3 nucleotides read TGTGCCAGCAGCTTAGATCCCCGAGCCGCGAACTACGAGCAGTACTTC. This encodes CASSLDPRAANYEQYF.

The J gene is TRBJ1-1, the V gene TRBV29-1; 11 bases are shared with TRBD1. Looked up from germline, CDR1 is SQVTM and CDR2 is ANQGSEA. The trim removed 5 bases at V and 3 bases at J, leaving 5 bases unmatched. This CDR3 is built from 14 residues. The CDR3 is CSVRTGGMDTEAFF. CDR3 DNA sequence: TGCAGCGTTAGGACAGGGGGCATGGACACTGAAGCTTTCTTT.

CDR3 region: CASSPSGTGNNEQFF. The CDR3 coding sequence is TGCGCCAGCAGCCCTTCCGGGACAGGGAACAATGAGCAGTTCTTC. V gene TRBV5-1 combines with J gene TRBJ2-1; 9 nucleotides align to TRBD1. With V trimmed by 4 bases and J by 5 bases, 7 bases remained unmatched. This CDR3 contains 15 residues. Germline assignment: CDR1 SGHRS and CDR2 YFSETQ.

The rearrangement links TRBV6-5 to TRBJ2-1; TRBD2 matches at 11 bases. The CDR3 covers 14 residues. Losses at the gene ends were 4 bases for V and 12 bases for J; bases not matched to a gene: 8. Germline V gene lookup returns CDR1 MNHEY and CDR2 SVGAGI. The CDR3 DNA is TGTGCCAGCAGTTTAGCGGGAGGGCCTAGTTCGCAGTTCTTC. This translates into CASSLAGGPSSQFF.

The chain links TRBV19 to TRBJ1-2, with 8 bases aligning to TRBD1. The CDR3 consists of 13 residues. J was trimmed by 7 bases and V by 9 bases; bases with no gene match: 10. The germline gives CDR1 LNHDA, CDR2 SQIVND (reference sequence). CDR3 in amino acids: CASFAGGAGGYTF. Here the CDR3 DNA reads TGTGCCAGCTTCGCAGGGGGCGCGGGTGGCTACACCTTC. Full variable domain (missing parts from reference TRBV19 and TRBJ1-2): DGGITQSPKYLFRKEGQNVTLSCEQNLNHDAMYWYRQDPGQGLRLIYYSQIVNDFQKGDIAEGYSVSREKKESFPLTVTSAQKNPTAFYLCASFAGGAGGYTFGSGTRLTVV.

The chain employs TRBV2 and TRBJ1-1; 7 bases match TRBD1. The germline V gene has CDR1 SNHLY and CDR2 FYNNEI. The CDR3 sequence is 12 residues long. V shed 6 bases, J shed 6 bases, and the junction held 4 bases outside the gene matches. The DNA of the CDR3 is TGTGCCAGCAGGAGGGACAGCCCTGAAGCTTTCTTT. Encoded protein: CASRRDSPEAFF.

This clone occurred a few times. This chain uses TRBV20-1 with TRBJ1-2; no clear D gene. CDR1 is DFQATT and CDR2 is SNEGSKA in the germline V gene (reference sequence). V lost 6 bases, J lost 2 bases, and 7 bases lay in between. The CDR3 spans 11 residues. CDR3 in amino acids: CSAPANYGYTF. CDR3 nucleotides: TGCAGTGCGCCAGCGAACTATGGCTACACCTTC.

Remarks on this clone: The same CDR3 arises from other DNA sequences in this sample as well. The gene calls are TRBV7-6 and TRBJ2-5; tentative D call: TRBD2 (7 bases). Germline V lookup: CDR1 SGHVS, CDR2 FNYEAQ. The V end was cut by 5 bases, the J end by 1 base, with 20 bases between. The CDR3 is made up of 17 amino acids. The CDR3 loop reads CASSDQVRGGLQETQYF. DNA of the CDR3: TGTGCCAGCAGCGATCAGGTCCGCGGGGGCCTCCAAGAGACCCAGTACTTC.

The chain joins TRBV2 to TRBJ2-5; 11 bases match TRBD2. The CDR3 length is 15 residues. The V and J ends lost 6 bases and 2 bases, in that order; junction bases with no gene match: 5. Germline CDR1 reads SNHLY; CDR2 reads FYNNEI. CDR3 nucleotides: TGTGCCAGCAGGGCTAGCGGGGGGCCTCAAGAGACCCAGTACTTC. It encodes CASRASGGPQETQYF.

V gene TRBV5-4 combines with J gene TRBJ2-5, with 9 bases matching TRBD2. With 0 bases clipped from V and 5 bases from J, the junction kept 11 bases outside the gene matches. Per the germline V gene, CDR1 is SGHNT and CDR2 is YYREEE (reference sequence). The CDR3 is 17 residues long. This CDR3 reads CASSLGGSGGGWETQYF. DNA for the CDR3: TGTGCCAGCAGCTTGGGCGGTAGCGGGGGAGGTTGGGAGACCCAGTACTTC.

V usage is TRBV4-1 and J usage is TRBJ2-5, with a possible D match to TRBD1 (7 bases). The ends were cut back, 0 bases at V and 5 bases at J, with 16 bases in the middle. The germline V gene encodes CDR1 MGHRA and CDR2 YSYEKL. The CDR3 extends over 16 amino acids. The DNA for the CDR3 is TGCGCCAGCAGCCAAGAAGGGGCAGGGGGAGGTGAGACCCAGTACTTC. Its protein product is CASSQEGAGGGETQYF.

The chain links TRBV4-1 to TRBJ2-3; TRBD1 matches at 9 bases. This CDR3 has 16 residues. Trimming removed 1 base from V and 5 bases from J; junction bases left unmatched: 7. The germline V gene encodes CDR1 MGHRA and CDR2 YSYEKL. The CDR3 DNA is TGCGCCAGCAGCCAAGGGACAGGGGACCTTCTAGATACGCAGTATTTT. Protein product: CASSQGTGDLLDTQYF.

DNA of the CDR3: TGCGCCAGCAGCCCGATGCCGGGATTAAACACTGAAGCTTTCTTT. Translation: CASSPMPGLNTEAFF. The genes are TRBV5-1 and TRBJ1-1, with D hard to call. V was pared by 4 bases and J by 2 bases, with 15 bases between. In germline, CDR1 is SGHRS, CDR2 YFSETQ. This CDR3 spans 15 amino acids.

The chain uses TRBV11-2 and TRBJ2-1; 8 nucleotides line up with TRBD2. CDR1 is SGHAT, CDR2 FQNNGV, per germline. The CDR3 is 15 amino acids. V shed 3 bases, J shed 2 bases, and the junction held 3 bases outside the gene matches. The CDR3 sequence: CASSFGLATYNEQFF. In DNA, the CDR3 is TGTGCCAGCAGCTTCGGACTAGCTACCTACAATGAGCAGTTCTTC.

The CDR3 is CASTPPGYEQYF. In DNA form, the CDR3 reads TGCGCCAGCACCCCACCGGGCTACGAGCAGTACTTC. The chain combines TRBV5-1 with TRBJ2-7; D is undetermined. From germline, CDR1 is SGHRS and CDR2 YFSETQ. V gave up 6 bases and J gave up 3 bases, with 10 bases separating them. CDR3 length: 12 amino acids.

The V and J genes are TRBV10-3 and TRBJ2-1, with 10 nucleotides matching TRBD2. Per germline, CDR1 ENHRY and CDR2 SYGVKD. This CDR3 comprises 16 residues. With V trimmed by 3 bases and J by 4 bases, 6 bases remained unmatched. As DNA, the CDR3 is TGTGCCATCAGTGATAGATCTAGCGGGGGATACAATGAGCAGTTCTTC. Translated: CAISDRSSGGYNEQFF.

V is TRBV11-1 and J is TRBJ2-1, with 9 bases aligning to TRBD1. V lost 5 bases to trimming and J lost 7 bases; unmatched junction nucleotides: 12. This CDR3 comprises 16 residues. Germline loops: CDR1 SGHAT, CDR2 FQDESV (reference sequence). Here the CDR3 reads CASSLSRDREANEQFF. The CDR3 DNA reads as TGTGCCAGCAGCCTGAGCCGGGACAGGGAGGCAAATGAGCAGTTCTTC.

The gene calls are TRBV19 and TRBJ2-5, with 9 bases aligning to TRBD1. The J call is in doubt because the DNA end fits TRBJ2-7 better. The CDR3 has 15 amino acids. Germline V CDR1 and CDR2: LNHDA, SQIVND (reference sequence). The CDR3 protein is CASSLSPVTGGEQYF. The CDR3 region has the DNA TGTGCCAGTAGTCTATCGCCCGTGACAGGGGGCGAGCAGTACTTC.

On this clone: Compared with germline, one end of the junction differs, possibly owing to a read error. The chain is built from TRBV2 and TRBJ2-7; a possible D gene is TRBD1 (6 bases). Germline lookup yields CDR1 SNHLY and CDR2 FYNNEI. This CDR3 spans 11 amino acids. In nucleotides, the CDR3 is TGTGCCAGCAGTGAAGAACAGGGTTTTAACTTC. Translation gives CASSEEQGFNF.

The rearrangement uses TRBV21-1 and TRBJ2-1; the DNA was not compared with TRBD2, the D call given in the table. TRBV21-1 is tagged as a pseudogene. The CDR3 is 14 residues long. The CDR3 DNA reads TGTGCCAGCAGCAGGGGGACTAGCGTGCATGAGCAGTTCTTC. Translation: CASSRGTSVHEQFF.